This T cell receptor (beta chain) was captured in a study of technical replicates of blood from a handful of donors. Germline V CDR1 and CDR2: SEHNR, FQNEAQ (reference sequence). Losses at the gene ends were 1 base for V and 5 bases for J; bases not matched to a gene: 5. This CDR3 spans 15 amino acids. Generated by immunoSEQ multiplex PCR, the TCRdb table keeps only in-frame clones and is missing some. The sample has just under 85,000 clones, 90% to 95% seen once. The V call is TRBV7-9, the J call TRBJ2-5; 9 bases map to TRBD2. This receptor was identified in a human donor in good health. The source material was T cells isolated from PBMCs. DNA for the CDR3: TGTGCCAGCAGCTTAGGCGGGGGGGCTGGTGAGACCCAGTACTTC. Translated: CASSLGGGAGETQYF.